A single sample gave rise to the 27 T cell receptor beta chains below, sequenced in a study of blood T cell repertoires in COVID-19. Only in-frame clones appear in the TCRdb table, and some are missing; sequencing was by immunoSEQ multiplex PCR. The data show tens of thousands of clones, around 89% seen once. Material: peripheral blood. Receptor source: a woman aged 55-69 years with acute or convalescent COVID-19.

The chain recombines TRBV3-1 (or the pseudogene TRBV3-2) with TRBJ2-1; D ambiguous. V dropped 0 bases and J dropped 13 bases, with 13 bases sitting between them. CDR1 and CDR2 (germline): LGHDT, YNNKEL (reference sequence). This CDR3 is 13 amino acids long. The CDR3 nucleotides read TGTGCCAGCAGCCAAGATCGGTACAGAAGACAGTTCTTC. Its translation: CASSQDRYRRQFF.

A single count supports this clone. The chain uses TRBV10-1 and TRBJ2-6, with 8 bases identical to TRBD1. The ends lost 0 bases at V and 3 bases at J; junction bases unmatched: 7. Germline V gene sequence: CDR1 WNHNN, CDR2 SYGVQD (reference sequence). The CDR3 spans 18 residues. Here the CDR3 DNA reads TGCGCCAGCAGTGAGTCTCGGCAGGGGGCAGGTGGGGCCAACGTCCTGACTTTC. Translated: CASSESRQGAGGANVLTF.

Only a few counts were recorded for this clone. This chain connects TRBV3-1 (or the pseudogene TRBV3-2) to TRBJ1-1; 7 bases fit TRBD1. From germline, CDR1 is LGHDT and CDR2 YNNKEL (reference sequence). The CDR3 length is 15 residues. Losses at the gene ends were 4 bases for V and 1 base for J; bases not matched to a gene: 6. CDR3 DNA sequence: TGTGCCAGCAGCCGTCCCGGGACAGCGAACACTGAAGCTTTCTTT. It codes for CASSRPGTANTEAFF.

This chain connects TRBV11-2 to TRBJ1-1; D remains unclear. The CDR3 contains 17 residues. Germline lookup yields CDR1 SGHAT and CDR2 FQNNGV. V was pared by 2 bases and J by 0 bases, with 16 bases between. This CDR3 is CASSLFSLREMNTEAFF. DNA for the CDR3: TGTGCCAGCAGCTTATTTTCTCTGAGGGAGATGAACACTGAAGCTTTCTTT.

The chain couples TRBV11-1 to TRBJ1-1, with a possible D match to TRBD1 (6 bases). The V and J ends lost 5 bases and 2 bases respectively, with 15 bases between them. CDR1 is SGHAT, CDR2 FQDESV, per germline (reference sequence). The CDR3 contains 15 residues. CDR3 DNA sequence: TGTGCCAGCAGCCTCACCCCGGACAGTAACACTGAAGCTTTCTTT. Amino acids: CASSLTPDSNTEAFF.

V usage is TRBV5-5 and J usage is TRBJ1-1; tentative D call: TRBD1 (5 bases). Germline V gene lookup returns CDR1 SGHKS and CDR2 YYEKEE (reference sequence). Trimming removed 0 bases at V and 3 bases at J, with 12 bases between. The CDR3 extends over 15 amino acids. Written as DNA, the CDR3 is TGTGCCAGCAGCTTGGTCGGGCAGGGCGACACTGAAGCTTTCTTT. Translating gives CASSLVGQGDTEAFF.

The chain uses TRBV11-2 and TRBJ1-1, with 7 bases fitting TRBD1. Trimming took 2 bases from V and 0 from J; bases not matched to a gene: 6. This CDR3 has 16 amino acids. The V gene's germline CDR1 is SGHAT and CDR2 FQNNGV. CDR3 nucleotides: TGTGCCAGCAGCTTAAGAGGGACAGCTATGAACACTGAAGCTTTCTTT. Protein sequence: CASSLRGTAMNTEAFF. Full variable domain (remainder filled in from reference TRBV11-2 and TRBJ1-1): EAGVAQSPRYKIIEKRQSVAFWCNPISGHATLYWYQQILGQGPKLLIQFQNNGVVDDSQLPKDRFSAERLKGVDSTLKIQPAKLEDSAVYLCASSLRGTAMNTEAFFGQGTRLTVV.

The genes are TRBV18 and TRBJ1-4, with TRBD1 identical over 8 bases. The V and J ends lost 3 bases and 7 bases, in that order; junction bases with no gene match: 7. The CDR3 sequence is 15 residues long. CDR1 is KGHSH, CDR2 LQKENI, per germline. CDR3 nucleotide sequence: TGTGCCAGCTCACCCGGGACAGGTTCGCTTGAAAAACTGTTTTTT. Its protein is CASSPGTGSLEKLFF.

By frequency in the sample, this clone is medium-sized (0.01 to 0.1%). This sequence joins TRBV5-4 and TRBJ1-2; D may be TRBD1 (6 bases). This CDR3 is 16 amino acids long. Germline CDR1 is SGHNT and CDR2 is YYREEE (reference sequence). Trimming pared 4 bases from V and 4 bases from J, leaving 20 bases between. The CDR3 sequence: CASSQDDRNLGYGYTF. The CDR3 coding sequence is TGTGCCAGCAGCCAAGACGACAGGAACCTTGGCTATGGCTACACCTTC. Variable domain in full (rest from reference TRBV5-4 and TRBJ1-2): ETGVTQSPTHLIKTRGQQVTLRCSSQSGHNTVSWYQQALGQGPQFIFQYYREEENGRGNFPPRFSGLQFPNYSSELNVNALELDDSALYLCASSQDDRNLGYGYTFGSGTRLTVV.

The gene calls are TRBV18 and TRBJ1-3, with TRBD1 as a possible D gene (6 bases). The CDR3 spans 16 residues. V was trimmed by 0 bases and J by 3 bases, leaving 12 bases between them. The germline gives CDR1 KGHSH, CDR2 LQKENI. The CDR3 DNA sequence: TGTGCCAGCTCACCACCGACGGGGGGCAGTGGAAACACCATATATTTT. This gives the protein CASSPPTGGSGNTIYF.

This rearrangement joins TRBV5-6 to TRBJ2-5; 7 bases are a match to TRBD1. Germline trimming cut 7 bases from V and 5 bases from J; bases unmatched to any gene: 11. The germline V gene encodes CDR1 SGHDT and CDR2 YYEEEE. This CDR3 has 14 amino acids. The chain's CDR3 is CASAEGARTETQYF. The DNA of the CDR3 is TGTGCCAGCGCCGAGGGGGCAAGAACGGAGACCCAGTACTTC. The full variable domain, completed using reference TRBV5-6 and TRBJ2-5, is DAGVTQSPTHLIKTRGQQVTLRCSPKSGHDTVSWYQQALGQGPQFIFQYYEEEERQRGNFPDRFSGHQFPNYSSELNVNALLLGDSALYLCASAEGARTETQYFGPGTRLLVL.

The rearrangement joins TRBV7-9 to TRBJ1-3, with a possible D match to TRBD1 (5 bases). The CDR3 is made up of 18 amino acids. V lost 7 bases and J 2 bases, leaving 24 bases between the germline ends. Germline V lookup: CDR1 SEHNR, CDR2 FQNEAQ (reference sequence). The CDR3 sequence: CASIDARLRVRPGNTIYF. Written as DNA, the CDR3 is TGTGCCAGCATCGATGCCCGCCTCAGGGTTCGTCCTGGAAACACCATATATTTT.

Points on this clone: A read error may produce the germline difference seen at one junction end. V usage is TRBV12-5 and J usage is TRBJ1-4, with 7 positions matching TRBD1. The CDR3 loop spans 15 amino acids. Looked up from germline, CDR1 is LGHNT and CDR2 is FRNRAP. The CDR3 is CASGLVPPSGQLPYF. DNA of the CDR3: TGTGCTAGTGGTTTGGTACCCCCCTCGGGACAGCTTCCCTATTTT.

The chain links TRBV7-8 to TRBJ1-1; D is unclear. From germline, CDR1 is SGHVS and CDR2 FQNEAQ. The CDR3 loop spans 14 amino acids. V was pared by 0 bases and J by 6 bases, with 11 bases between. The CDR3 here is CASSLALGISEAFF. CDR3 nucleotides: TGTGCCAGCAGCTTAGCGCTTGGCATCTCTGAAGCTTTCTTT.

This clone appeared a single time. This chain joins TRBV5-1 and TRBJ2-5; 13 nucleotides line up with TRBD2. Trimming at V came to 4 bases and at J to 1 base, leaving 4 bases not matched to a gene. This CDR3 comprises 16 residues. Germline V lookup: CDR1 SGHRS, CDR2 YFSETQ. As DNA, the CDR3 is TGCGCCAGCAGCCAAGGGACTAGCGGGGCCCAAGAGACCCAGTACTTC. Protein sequence: CASSQGTSGAQETQYF. Using reference TRBV5-1 and TRBJ2-5 for the parts outside the CDR3, the full variable domain is KAGVTQTPRYLIKTRGQQVTLSCSPISGHRSVSWYQQTPGQGLQFLFEYFSETQRNKGNFPGRFSGRQFSNSRSEMNVSTLELGDSALYLCASSQGTSGAQETQYFGPGTRLLVL.

This clone was counted a single time. The chain recombines TRBV6-5 with TRBJ1-1; D gene uncertain. CDR3 length equals 13 residues. Germline values: CDR1 MNHEY, CDR2 SVGAGI. V lost 1 base to trimming and J lost 6 bases, with 9 bases between them. As DNA, the CDR3 is TGTGCCAGCAGTTACTATGGGAGTCCTGAAGCTTTCTTT. Its translation: CASSYYGSPEAFF.

The V and J genes are TRBV7-2 and TRBJ2-5; 7 bases line up with TRBD2. With 3 bases clipped from V and 4 bases from J, the junction kept 2 bases outside the gene matches. There are 13 residues in the CDR3. In germline, CDR1 is SGHTA, CDR2 FQGNSA. CDR3 DNA sequence: TGTGCCAGCAGCTTCTGGGGGGGAGAGACCCAGTACTTC. Its translation: CASSFWGGETQYF.

This chain joins TRBV6-5 and TRBJ1-2; tentative D call: TRBD1 (5 bases). The CDR3 is 16 amino acids. CDR1 is MNHEY, CDR2 SVGAGI, per germline. With 0 bases removed from V and 3 bases from J, the gap between germline ends came to 14 bases. The CDR3 DNA sequence: TGTGCCAGCAGTTACTCGGGTACAGGCGACCACTATGGCTACACCTTC. Its translation: CASSYSGTGDHYGYTF.

V gene TRBV7-9 combines with J gene TRBJ2-1; D unresolved. The CDR3 consists of 8 residues. Trimming removed 5 bases at V and 15 bases at J, with 5 bases between. Germline assignment: CDR1 SEHNR and CDR2 FQNEAQ (reference sequence). CDR3 DNA sequence: TGTGCCAGCAGCCCGGGGTTCTTC. Translating gives CASSPGFF.

V gene TRBV5-4 combines with J gene TRBJ2-3; D perhaps matches TRBD1 (6 bases). The CDR3 has 15 amino acids. V lost 0 bases to trimming and J lost 6 bases, with 14 bases between them. Germline V lookup: CDR1 SGHNT, CDR2 YYREEE (reference sequence). CDR3 sequence: CASSLVGAGADTQYF. The CDR3 DNA reads as TGTGCCAGCAGCTTGGTGGGGGCAGGGGCCGATACGCAGTATTTT.

The chain carries TRBV3-1 (or the pseudogene TRBV3-2) and TRBJ2-5; D is undetermined. The CDR3 length is 15 residues. In germline, CDR1 is LGHDT, CDR2 YNNKEL (reference sequence). Between the trimmed V and J ends, which lost 0 bases and 5 bases, there was a span of 13 bases. In DNA form, the CDR3 reads TGTGCCAGCAGCCAAGAGTGGGCCCGCTGGGAGACCCAGTACTTC. This translates into CASSQEWARWETQYF.

The chain uses TRBV5-1 and TRBJ1-1; D ambiguous. This CDR3 has 14 amino acids. Trimming pared 0 bases from V and 6 bases from J, leaving 12 bases between. Germline V lookup: CDR1 SGHRS, CDR2 YFSETQ. As DNA, the CDR3 is TGCGCCAGCAGCTTGGGACGGGGATTCGCTGAAGCTTTCTTT. Protein: CASSLGRGFAEAFF.

Here the CDR3 reads CASSLARQGVYTEAFF. The CDR3 DNA reads as TGTGCCAGCAGCTTGGCCCGACAGGGGGTTTACACTGAAGCTTTCTTT. J is TRBJ1-1 and V is TRBV5-5, with 9 bases that match TRBD1. CDR1 SGHKS and CDR2 YYEKEE come from the germline V gene (reference sequence). The CDR3 sequence is 16 residues long. With V trimmed by 0 bases and J by 3 bases, 6 bases remained unmatched.

The rearrangement joins TRBV7-2 to TRBJ2-2, with 7 bases lining up with TRBD2. The CDR3 has 16 amino acids. V was clipped by 2 bases and J by 3 bases; unmatched bases: 6. CDR1 and CDR2 (germline): SGHTA, FQGNSA. This chain's CDR3 is CASSLSLGGDTGELFF. The CDR3 DNA reads as TGTGCCAGCAGCTTATCTTTGGGGGGGGACACCGGGGAGCTGTTTTTT.

V is TRBV2 and J is TRBJ1-2; TRBD1 matches 12 bases. The CDR3 length is 14 residues. The junction had 7 bases not matched to a gene; V was cut back by 8 bases and J by 6 bases. Germline V gene lookup returns CDR1 SNHLY and CDR2 FYNNEI. The CDR3 loop is CASLRDRGRHGYTF. CDR3 in DNA: TGTGCCAGCCTCCGGGACAGGGGGCGTCATGGCTACACCTTC.

The chain uses TRBV25-1 and TRBJ2-6; 14 bases map to TRBD2. Germline V CDR1 and CDR2: MGHDK, SYGVNS. CDR3 length equals 18 residues. Trimming at V came to 3 bases and at J to 2 bases, leaving 3 bases not matched to a gene. Here the CDR3 reads CASSDRGLAGAGANVLTF. CDR3 DNA: TGTGCCAGCAGTGACCGGGGACTAGCGGGAGCTGGGGCCAACGTCCTGACTTTC. Full variable domain (rest looked up from reference TRBV25-1 and TRBJ2-6): EADIYQTPRYLVIGTGKKITLECSQTMGHDKMYWYQQDPGMELHLIHYSYGVNSTEKGDLSSESTVSRIRTEHFPLTLESARPSHTSQYLCASSDRGLAGAGANVLTFGAGSRLTVL.

Comment on this clone: At one end the junction does not follow the germline gene, possibly because of a read error. The chain carries TRBV12-5 and TRBJ1-4; 9 bases are shared with TRBD1. The CDR3 spans 11 residues. Germline CDR1 and CDR2: LGHNT and FRNRAP. The CDR3 is CASGPRDRAVF. Written as DNA, the CDR3 is TGTGCTAGTGGTCCTAGGGACAGGGCCGTTTTT. The full variable domain, with the rest looked up from reference TRBV12-5 and TRBJ1-4, is DARVTQTPRHKVTEMGQEVTMRCQPILGHNTVFWYRQTMMQGLELLAYFRNRAPLDDSGMPKDRFSAEMPDATLATLKIQPSEPRDSAVYFCASGPRDRAVFGSGTQLSVL.